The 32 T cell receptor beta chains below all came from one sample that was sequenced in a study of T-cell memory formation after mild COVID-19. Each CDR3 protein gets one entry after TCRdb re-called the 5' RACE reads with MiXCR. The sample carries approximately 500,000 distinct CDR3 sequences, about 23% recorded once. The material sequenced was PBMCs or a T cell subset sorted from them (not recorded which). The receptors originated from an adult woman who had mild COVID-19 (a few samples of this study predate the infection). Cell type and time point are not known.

The CDR3 DNA sequence: TGTGCCAGCAGTTACTCCCCCTGGCGGGGGAACTATGGCTACACCTTC. Its protein product is CASSYSPWRGNYGYTF. The chain has TRBV6-5 and TRBJ1-2; D might be TRBD1 (5 bases). The CDR3 is 16 amino acids. The V end was cut by 0 bases, the J end by 2 bases, with 13 bases between. Germline CDR1 and CDR2: MNHEY and SVGAGI.

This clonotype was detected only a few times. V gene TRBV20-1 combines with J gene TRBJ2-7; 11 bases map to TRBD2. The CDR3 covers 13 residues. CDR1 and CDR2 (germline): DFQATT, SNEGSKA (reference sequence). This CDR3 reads CSARATSGAEQYF. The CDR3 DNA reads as TGCAGCGCCCGGGCGACTAGCGGGGCCGAGCAGTACTTC.

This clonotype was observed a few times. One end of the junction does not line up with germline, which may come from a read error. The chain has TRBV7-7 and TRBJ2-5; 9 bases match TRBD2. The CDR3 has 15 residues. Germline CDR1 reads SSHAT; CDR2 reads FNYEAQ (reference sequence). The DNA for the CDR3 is TGTGCTAGCAGCTTGCGGGAGGGGCCGGGAGAGACCCAGTACTTC. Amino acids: CASSLREGPGETQYF.

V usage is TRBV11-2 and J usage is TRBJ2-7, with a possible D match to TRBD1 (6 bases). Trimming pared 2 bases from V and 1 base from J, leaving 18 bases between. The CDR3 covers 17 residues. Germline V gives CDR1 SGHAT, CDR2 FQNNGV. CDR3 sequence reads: CASSLWALDRLSYEQYF. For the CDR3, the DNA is TGTGCCAGCAGCTTATGGGCGTTGGACAGACTATCCTACGAGCAGTACTTC. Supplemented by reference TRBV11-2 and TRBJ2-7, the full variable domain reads EAGVAQSPRYKIIEKRQSVAFWCNPISGHATLYWYQQILGQGPKLLIQFQNNGVVDDSQLPKDRFSAERLKGVDSTLKIQPAKLEDSAVYLCASSLWALDRLSYEQYFGPGTRLTVT.

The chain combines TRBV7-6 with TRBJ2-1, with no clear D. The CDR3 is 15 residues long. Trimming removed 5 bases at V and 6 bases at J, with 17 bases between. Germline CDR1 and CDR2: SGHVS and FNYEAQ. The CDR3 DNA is TGTGCCAGCAGCCCGCTAGAGGCCGACCTCAATGAGCAGTTCTTC. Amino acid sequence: CASSPLEADLNEQFF.

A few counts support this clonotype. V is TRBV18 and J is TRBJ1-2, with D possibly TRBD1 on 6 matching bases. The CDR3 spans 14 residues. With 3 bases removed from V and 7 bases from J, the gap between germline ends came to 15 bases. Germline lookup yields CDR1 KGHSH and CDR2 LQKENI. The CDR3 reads CASSPSNRDGGYTF. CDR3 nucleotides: TGTGCCAGCTCACCCTCAAACAGGGATGGTGGCTACACCTTC.

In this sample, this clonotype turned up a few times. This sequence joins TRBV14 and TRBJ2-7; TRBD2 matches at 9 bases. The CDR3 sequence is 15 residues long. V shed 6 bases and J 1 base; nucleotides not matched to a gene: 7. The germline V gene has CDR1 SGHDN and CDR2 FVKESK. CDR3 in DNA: TGTGCCAGCAGACAGACTAGCGGAGCTTCCTACGAGCAGTACTTC. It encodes CASRQTSGASYEQYF.

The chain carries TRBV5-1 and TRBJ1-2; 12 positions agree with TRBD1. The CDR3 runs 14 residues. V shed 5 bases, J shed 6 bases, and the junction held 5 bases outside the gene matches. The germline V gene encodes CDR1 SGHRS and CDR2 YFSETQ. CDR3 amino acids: CASRSGQGAHGYTF. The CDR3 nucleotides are TGCGCCAGCAGATCGGGACAGGGGGCCCATGGCTACACCTTC.

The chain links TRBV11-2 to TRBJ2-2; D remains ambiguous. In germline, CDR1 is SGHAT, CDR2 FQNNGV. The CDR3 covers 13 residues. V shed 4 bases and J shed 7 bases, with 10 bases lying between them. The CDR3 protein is CASSSINGGELFF. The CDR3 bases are TGTGCCAGCAGCTCAATAAATGGCGGGGAGCTGTTTTTT.

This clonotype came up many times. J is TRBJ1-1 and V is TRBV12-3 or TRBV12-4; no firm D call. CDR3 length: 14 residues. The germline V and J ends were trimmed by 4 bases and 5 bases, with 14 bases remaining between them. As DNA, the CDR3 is TGTGCCAGCAGTTCGGGTCCCGGGCGGACTGAAGCTTTCTTT. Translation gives CASSSGPGRTEAFF.

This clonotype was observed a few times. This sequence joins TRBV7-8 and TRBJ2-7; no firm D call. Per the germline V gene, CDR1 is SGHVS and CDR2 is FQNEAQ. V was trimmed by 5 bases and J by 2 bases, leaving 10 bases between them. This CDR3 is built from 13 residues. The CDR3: CASSPSKTYEQYF. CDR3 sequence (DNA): TGTGCCAGCAGCCCCTCTAAAACCTACGAGCAGTACTTC.

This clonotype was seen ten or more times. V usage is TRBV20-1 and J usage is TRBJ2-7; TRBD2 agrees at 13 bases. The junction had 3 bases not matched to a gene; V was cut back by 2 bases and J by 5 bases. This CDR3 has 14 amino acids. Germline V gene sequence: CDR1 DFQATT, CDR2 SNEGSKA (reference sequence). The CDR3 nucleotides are TGCAGTGCTAGATACGGGACTAGCGGGAACGAGCAGTACTTC. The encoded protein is CSARYGTSGNEQYF.

CDR3 region: CASSWLATDTQYF. The CDR3 nucleotides are TGTGCCAGCAGCTGGTTAGCTACAGATACGCAGTATTTT. The V call is TRBV11-3, the J call TRBJ2-3; D is unclear. The CDR3 sequence is 13 residues long. Trimming took 4 bases from V and 3 from J, leaving 8 bases between them. Germline CDR1 reads SGHNT; CDR2 reads YENEEA.

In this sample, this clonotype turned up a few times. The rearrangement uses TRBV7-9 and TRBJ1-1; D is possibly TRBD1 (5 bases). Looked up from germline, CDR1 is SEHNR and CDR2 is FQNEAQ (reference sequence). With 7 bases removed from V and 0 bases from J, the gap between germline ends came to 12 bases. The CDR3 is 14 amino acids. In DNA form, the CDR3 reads TGTGCCAGCAACCCGGGACGGATGAACACTGAAGCTTTCTTT. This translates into CASNPGRMNTEAFF.

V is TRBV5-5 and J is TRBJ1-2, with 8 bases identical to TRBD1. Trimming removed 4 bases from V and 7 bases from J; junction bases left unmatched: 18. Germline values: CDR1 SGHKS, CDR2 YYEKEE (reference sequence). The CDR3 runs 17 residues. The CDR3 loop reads CASSLDGTGLALGGYTF. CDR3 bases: TGTGCCAGCAGCCTGGACGGGACAGGCCTCGCGCTGGGTGGCTACACCTTC. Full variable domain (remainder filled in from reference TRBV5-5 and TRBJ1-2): DAGVTQSPTHLIKTRGQQVTLRCSPISGHKSVSWYQQVLGQGPQFIFQYYEKEERGRGNFPDRFSARQFPNYSSELNVNALLLGDSALYLCASSLDGTGLALGGYTFGSGTRLTVV.

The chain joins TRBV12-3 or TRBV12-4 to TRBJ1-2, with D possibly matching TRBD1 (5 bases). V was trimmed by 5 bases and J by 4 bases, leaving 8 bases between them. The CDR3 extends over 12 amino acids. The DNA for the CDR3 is TGTGCCAGCAGTGTGACAGTCTATGGCTACACCTTC. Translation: CASSVTVYGYTF.

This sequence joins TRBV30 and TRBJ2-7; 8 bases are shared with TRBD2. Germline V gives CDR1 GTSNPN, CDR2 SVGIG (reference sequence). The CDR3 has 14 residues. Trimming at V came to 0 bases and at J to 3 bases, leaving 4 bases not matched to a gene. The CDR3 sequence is CAWSVAGARYEQYF. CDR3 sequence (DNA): TGTGCCTGGAGTGTAGCGGGGGCTCGCTACGAGCAGTACTTC.

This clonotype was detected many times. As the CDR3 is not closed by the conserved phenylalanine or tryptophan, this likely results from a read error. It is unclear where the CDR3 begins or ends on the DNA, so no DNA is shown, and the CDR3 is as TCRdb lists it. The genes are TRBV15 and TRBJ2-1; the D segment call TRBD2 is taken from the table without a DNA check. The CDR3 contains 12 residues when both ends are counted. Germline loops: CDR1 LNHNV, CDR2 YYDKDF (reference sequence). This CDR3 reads CATSLFLGVPEV.

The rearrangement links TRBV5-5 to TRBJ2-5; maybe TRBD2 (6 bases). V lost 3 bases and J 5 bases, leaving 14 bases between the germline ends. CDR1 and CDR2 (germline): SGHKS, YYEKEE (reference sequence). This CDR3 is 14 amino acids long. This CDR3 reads CASSSSGTAETQYF. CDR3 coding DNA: TGTGCCAGCAGCTCATCAGGGACTGCGGAGACCCAGTACTTC.

The CDR3 protein is CASSRSDRGTTNEKLFF. The CDR3 region has the DNA TGTGCCAGCAGCCGTTCCGACAGGGGGACAACTAATGAAAAACTGTTTTTT. The chain recombines TRBV7-9 with TRBJ1-4; 9 nucleotides match TRBD1. Trimming cost V 5 bases and J 0 bases; bases outside gene matches: 7. Germline V lookup: CDR1 SEHNR, CDR2 FQNEAQ (reference sequence). This CDR3 has 17 residues.

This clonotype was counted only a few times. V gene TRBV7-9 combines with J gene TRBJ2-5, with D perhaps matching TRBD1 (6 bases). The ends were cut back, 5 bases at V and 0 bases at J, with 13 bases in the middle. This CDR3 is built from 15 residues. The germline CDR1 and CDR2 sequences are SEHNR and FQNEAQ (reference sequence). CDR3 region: CASSPLTGYQETQYF. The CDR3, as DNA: TGTGCCAGCAGCCCCTTAACAGGGTACCAAGAGACCCAGTACTTC.

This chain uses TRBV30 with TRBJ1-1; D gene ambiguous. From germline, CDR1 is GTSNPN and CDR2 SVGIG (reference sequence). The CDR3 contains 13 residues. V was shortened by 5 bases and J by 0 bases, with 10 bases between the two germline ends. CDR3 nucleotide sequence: TGTGCCTGGGCGCCCAGCATGAACACTGAAGCTTTCTTT. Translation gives CAWAPSMNTEAFF.

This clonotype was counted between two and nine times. CDR3 nucleotides: TGTGCCAGCAGCCCCCTGGACACGACTTCGACGGGCTACACCTTC. Amino acids: CASSPLDTTSTGYTF. The genes are TRBV5-5 and TRBJ1-2; D might be TRBD1 (5 bases). CDR3 size: 15 residues. The V and J ends lost 4 bases and 8 bases respectively, with 21 bases between them. CDR1 SGHKS and CDR2 YYEKEE come from the germline V gene (reference sequence).

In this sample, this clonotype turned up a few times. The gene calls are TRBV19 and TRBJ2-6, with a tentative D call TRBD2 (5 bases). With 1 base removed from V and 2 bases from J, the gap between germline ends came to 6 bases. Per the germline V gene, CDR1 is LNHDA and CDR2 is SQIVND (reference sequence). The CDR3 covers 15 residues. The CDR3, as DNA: TGTGCCAGTAGTATAGGAGGGACTGGGGCCAACGTCCTGACTTTC. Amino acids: CASSIGGTGANVLTF. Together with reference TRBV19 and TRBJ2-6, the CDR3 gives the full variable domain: DGGITQSPKYLFRKEGQNVTLSCEQNLNHDAMYWYRQDPGQGLRLIYYSQIVNDFQKGDIAEGYSVSREKKESFPLTVTSAQKNPTAFYLCASSIGGTGANVLTFGAGSRLTVL.

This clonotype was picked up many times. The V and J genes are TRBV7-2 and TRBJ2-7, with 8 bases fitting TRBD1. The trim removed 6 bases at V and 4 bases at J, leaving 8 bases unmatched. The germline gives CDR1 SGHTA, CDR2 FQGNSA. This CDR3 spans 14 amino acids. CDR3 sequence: CASSLGQGGYEQYF. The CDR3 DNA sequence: TGTGCCAGCAGTCTCGGACAGGGTGGATACGAGCAGTACTTC.

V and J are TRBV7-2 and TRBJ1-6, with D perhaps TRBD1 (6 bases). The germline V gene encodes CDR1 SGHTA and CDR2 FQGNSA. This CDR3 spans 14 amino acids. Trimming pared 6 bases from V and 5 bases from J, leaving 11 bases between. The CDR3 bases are TGTGCCAGCAGTTTCGGGACAAATAATTCACCCCTCCACTTT. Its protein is CASSFGTNNSPLHF.

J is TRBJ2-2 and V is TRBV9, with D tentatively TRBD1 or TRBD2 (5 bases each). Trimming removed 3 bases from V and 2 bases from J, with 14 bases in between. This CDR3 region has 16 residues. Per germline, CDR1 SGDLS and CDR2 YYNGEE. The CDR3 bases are TGTGCCAGCAGCGCACAGGCCCGGGATAACACCGGGGAGCTGTTTTTT. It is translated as CASSAQARDNTGELFF.

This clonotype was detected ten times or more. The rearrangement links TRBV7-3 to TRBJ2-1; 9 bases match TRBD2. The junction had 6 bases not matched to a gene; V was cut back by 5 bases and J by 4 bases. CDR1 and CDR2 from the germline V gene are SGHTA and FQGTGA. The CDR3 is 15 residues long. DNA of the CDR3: TGTGCCAGCAGCCTAGATAGCGGGAGTTACAATGAGCAGTTCTTC. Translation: CASSLDSGSYNEQFF.

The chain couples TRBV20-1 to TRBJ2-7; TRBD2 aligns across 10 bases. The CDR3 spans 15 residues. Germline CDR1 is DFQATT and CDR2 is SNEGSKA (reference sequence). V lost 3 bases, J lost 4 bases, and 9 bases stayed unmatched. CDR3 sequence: CSASSSGSNRYEQYF. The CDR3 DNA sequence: TGCAGTGCTAGCTCTAGCGGGAGTAATAGGTACGAGCAGTACTTC.

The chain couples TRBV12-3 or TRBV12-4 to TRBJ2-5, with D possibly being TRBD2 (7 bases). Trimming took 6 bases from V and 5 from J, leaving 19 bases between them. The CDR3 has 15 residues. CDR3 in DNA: TGTGCCAGCAGCTCGACAGGATCGCGGGGGGAGACCCAGTACTTC. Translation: CASSSTGSRGETQYF.

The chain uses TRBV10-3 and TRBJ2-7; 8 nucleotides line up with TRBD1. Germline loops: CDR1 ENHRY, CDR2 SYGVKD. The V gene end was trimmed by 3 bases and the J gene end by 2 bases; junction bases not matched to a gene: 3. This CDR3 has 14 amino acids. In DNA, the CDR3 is TGTGCCATCAGTGAAGGACAGGGCGCCTACGAGCAGTACTTC. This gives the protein CAISEGQGAYEQYF.

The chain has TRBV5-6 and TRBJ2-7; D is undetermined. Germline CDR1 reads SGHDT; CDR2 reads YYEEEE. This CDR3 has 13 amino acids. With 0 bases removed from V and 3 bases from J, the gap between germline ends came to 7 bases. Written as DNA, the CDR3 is TGTGCCAGCAGCTTGGCGGCGATCTACGAGCAGTACTTC. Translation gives CASSLAAIYEQYF.